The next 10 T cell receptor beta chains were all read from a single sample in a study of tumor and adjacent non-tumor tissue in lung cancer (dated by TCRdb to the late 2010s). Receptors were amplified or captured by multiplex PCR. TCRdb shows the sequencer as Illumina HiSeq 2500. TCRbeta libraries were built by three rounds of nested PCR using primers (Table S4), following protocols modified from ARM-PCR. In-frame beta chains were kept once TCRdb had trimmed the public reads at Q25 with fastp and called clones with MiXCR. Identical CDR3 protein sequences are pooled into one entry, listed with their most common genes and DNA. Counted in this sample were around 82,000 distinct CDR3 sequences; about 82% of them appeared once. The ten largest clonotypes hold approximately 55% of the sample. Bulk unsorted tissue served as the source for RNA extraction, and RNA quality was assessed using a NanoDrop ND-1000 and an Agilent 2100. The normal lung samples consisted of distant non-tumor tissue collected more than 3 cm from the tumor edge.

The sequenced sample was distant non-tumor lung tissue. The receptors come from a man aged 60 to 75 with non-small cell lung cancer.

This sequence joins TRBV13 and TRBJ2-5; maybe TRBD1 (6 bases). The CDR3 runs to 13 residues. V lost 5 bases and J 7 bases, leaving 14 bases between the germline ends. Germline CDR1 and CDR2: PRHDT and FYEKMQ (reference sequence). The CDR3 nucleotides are TGTGCCAGCAGCGTACAGGGTCAGGGGACCCAGTACTTC. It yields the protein CASSVQGQGTQYF.

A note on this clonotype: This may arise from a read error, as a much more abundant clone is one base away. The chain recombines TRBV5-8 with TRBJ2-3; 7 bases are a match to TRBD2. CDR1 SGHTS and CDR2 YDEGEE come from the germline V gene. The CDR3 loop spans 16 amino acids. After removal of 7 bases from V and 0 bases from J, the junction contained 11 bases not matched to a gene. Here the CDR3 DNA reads TGTGCCAGCTCGAAGGGGACTATCGGGAGCACAGATACGCAGTATTTT. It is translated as CASSKGTIGSTDTQYF.

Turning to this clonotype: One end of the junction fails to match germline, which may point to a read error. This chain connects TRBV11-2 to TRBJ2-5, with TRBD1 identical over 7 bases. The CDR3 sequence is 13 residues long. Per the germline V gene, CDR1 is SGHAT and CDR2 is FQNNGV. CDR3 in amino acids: CASILTGEETQYF. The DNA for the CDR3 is TGTGCCAGCATCTTAACAGGGGAAGAGACCCAATACTTC.

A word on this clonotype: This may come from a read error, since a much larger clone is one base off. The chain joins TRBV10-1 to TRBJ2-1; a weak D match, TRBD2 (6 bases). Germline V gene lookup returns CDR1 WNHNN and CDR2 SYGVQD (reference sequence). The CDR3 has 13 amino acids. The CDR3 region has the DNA TGCGCCAGCTGTGATGCGGACTACAACGAGCAGTTCTTC. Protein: CASCDADYNEQFF.

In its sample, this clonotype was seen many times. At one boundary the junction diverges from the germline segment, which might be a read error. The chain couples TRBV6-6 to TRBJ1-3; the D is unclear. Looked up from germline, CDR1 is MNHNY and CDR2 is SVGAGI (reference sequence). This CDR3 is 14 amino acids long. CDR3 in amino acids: CASSYPDSGNTMYF. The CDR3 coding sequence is TGTGCCAGCAGTTACCCAGACTCTGGAAACACCATGTATTTT.

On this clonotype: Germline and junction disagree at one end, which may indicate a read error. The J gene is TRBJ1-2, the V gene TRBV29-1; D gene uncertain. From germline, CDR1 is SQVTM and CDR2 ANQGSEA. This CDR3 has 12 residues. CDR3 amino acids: CSVPTTSYCYTF. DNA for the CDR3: TGCAGCGTACCGACCACGAGCTATTGCTACACCTTC.

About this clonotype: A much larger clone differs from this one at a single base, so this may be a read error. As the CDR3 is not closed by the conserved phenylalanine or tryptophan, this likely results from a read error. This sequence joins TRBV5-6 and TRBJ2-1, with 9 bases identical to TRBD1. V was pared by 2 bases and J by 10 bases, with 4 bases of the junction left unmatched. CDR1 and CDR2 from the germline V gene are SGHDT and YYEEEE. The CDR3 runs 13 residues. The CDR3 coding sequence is TGTGCCAGCAGCTTAGTAGACAGGGGGGAGCAGTTCTTA. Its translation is CASSLVDRGEQFL.

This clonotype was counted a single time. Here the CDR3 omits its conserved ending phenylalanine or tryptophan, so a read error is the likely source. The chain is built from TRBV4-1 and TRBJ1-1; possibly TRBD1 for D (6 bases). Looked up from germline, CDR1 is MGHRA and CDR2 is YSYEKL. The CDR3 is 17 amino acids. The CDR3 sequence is CASGQPTGGPRNTAAFS. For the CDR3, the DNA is TGCGCCAGCGGCCAACCGACAGGCGGGCCAAGGAACACTGCAGCTTTCTCT.

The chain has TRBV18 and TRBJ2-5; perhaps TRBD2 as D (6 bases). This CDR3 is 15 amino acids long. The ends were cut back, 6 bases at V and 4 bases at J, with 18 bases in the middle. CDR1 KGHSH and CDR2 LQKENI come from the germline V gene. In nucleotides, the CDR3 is TGTGCCAGCTCGCCCTTCGAGGGAGGCATAGAGACCCAGTACTTC. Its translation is CASSPFEGGIETQYF.

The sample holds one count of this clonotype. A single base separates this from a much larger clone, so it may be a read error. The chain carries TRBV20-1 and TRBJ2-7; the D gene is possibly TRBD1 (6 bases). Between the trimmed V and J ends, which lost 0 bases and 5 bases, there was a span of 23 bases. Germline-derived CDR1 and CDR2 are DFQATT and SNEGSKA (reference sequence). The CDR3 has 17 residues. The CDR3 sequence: CSARDLRGLGAPHEQYF. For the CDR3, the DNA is TGCAGTGCTAGAGACCTTCGCGGACTGGGGGCGCCCCACGAGCAGTACTTC.